One and the same sample provided the 17 T cell receptor beta chains below, sequenced in a study of CD8+ T cells in alopecia areata. Following RNA extraction, reverse transcription yielded cDNA that acted as the sequencing template. Produced via immunoSEQ multiplex PCR; TCRdb's table is partial and in-frame only. The table has under 250,000 clones, 50% to 65% seen once. The sequenced sample was CD4+ T cells sorted from blood, obtained at week 0. These receptors were obtained from a human donor with alopecia areata.

The chain links TRBV5-1 to TRBJ1-5; D not resolved. Germline CDR1 reads SGHRS; CDR2 reads YFSETQ. V was shortened by 1 base and J by 0 bases, with 14 bases between the two germline ends. CDR3 length: 17 residues. As DNA, the CDR3 is TGCGCCAGCAGCTTGTTGTTCAGAACCTATAGCAATCAGCCCCAGCATTTT. As protein: CASSLLFRTYSNQPQHF.

V and J are TRBV30 and TRBJ2-4, with D tentatively TRBD2 (7 bases). The V and J ends lost 0 bases and 6 bases respectively, with 12 bases between them. Germline lookup yields CDR1 GTSNPN and CDR2 SVGIG (reference sequence). The CDR3 runs 14 residues. Here the CDR3 reads CAWSVGGGANIQYF. DNA of the CDR3: TGTGCCTGGAGTGTAGGTGGGGGGGCAAACATTCAGTACTTC.

The chain combines TRBV27 with TRBJ2-2; 8 positions match TRBD2. J was trimmed by 3 bases and V by 9 bases; bases with no gene match: 9. The length of the CDR3 is 15 residues. Germline lookup yields CDR1 MNHEY and CDR2 SMNVEV (reference sequence). The CDR3 is CASGGLAGYTGELFF. The CDR3 coding sequence is TGTGCCAGTGGGGGTTTAGCGGGATACACCGGGGAGCTGTTTTTT.

This chain links TRBV5-1 with TRBJ2-3; 8 nucleotides align to TRBD1. CDR1 is SGHRS, CDR2 YFSETQ, per germline. CDR3 length equals 14 residues. V gave up 4 bases and J gave up 4 bases; unmatched junction bases: 5. CDR3 nucleotides: TGCGCCAGCAGCGGATCGACAGGGGCAGATACGCAGTATTTT. Protein: CASSGSTGADTQYF.

As to this clone: Other DNA variants within this sample encode the same CDR3. CDR3 DNA sequence: TGCGCCAGCAGCTCTAGCGGCTACGAGCAGTACTTC. It specifies CASSSSGYEQYF. The V and J genes are TRBV5-1 and TRBJ2-7; 7 nucleotides line up with TRBD2. Germline V gives CDR1 SGHRS, CDR2 YFSETQ. V was clipped by 3 bases and J by 3 bases; unmatched bases: 0. The CDR3 consists of 12 residues.

The V and J genes are TRBV18 and TRBJ2-1; 7 positions match TRBD2. Unmatched junction bases numbered 6, after V lost 0 bases and J lost 13 bases. From germline, CDR1 is KGHSH and CDR2 LQKENI. The CDR3 is 13 residues long. CDR3 amino acids: CASSPPASGVQFF. Here the CDR3 DNA reads TGTGCCAGCTCACCACCGGCTAGCGGAGTCCAGTTCTTC.

The gene calls are TRBV18 and TRBJ2-7; 10 bases line up with TRBD2. The CDR3 covers 15 residues. Germline lookup yields CDR1 KGHSH and CDR2 LQKENI. V was pared by 2 bases and J by 7 bases, with 8 bases of the junction left unmatched. The CDR3 is CASSPRASGSGEQYF. The CDR3 nucleotides are TGTGCCAGCTCACCAAGGGCTAGCGGGAGTGGGGAGCAGTACTTC.

V usage is TRBV25-1 and J usage is TRBJ1-4; D unclear. V was shortened by 4 bases and J by 5 bases, with 8 bases between the two germline ends. Germline-derived CDR1 and CDR2 are MGHDK and SYGVNS. CDR3 size: 13 residues. This CDR3 reads CASSGVWNEKLFF. CDR3 bases: TGTGCCAGCAGTGGGGTATGGAATGAAAAACTGTTTTTT.

This sequence joins TRBV29-1 and TRBJ2-4; tentative D call: TRBD2 (5 bases). The germline gives CDR1 SQVTM, CDR2 ANQGSEA. The length of the CDR3 is 14 residues. V was clipped by 6 bases and J by 0 bases, with 12 bases between them. The CDR3 nucleotides are TGCAGCGTGCACGGCGGGTTAGCCAAAAACATTCAGTACTTC. Its protein is CSVHGGLAKNIQYF. Full variable domain (outside the CDR3, taken from reference TRBV29-1 and TRBJ2-4): SAVISQKPSRDICQRGTSLTIQCQVDSQVTMMFWYRQQPGQSLTLIATANQGSEATYESGFVIDKFPISRPNLTFSTLTVSNMSPEDSSIYLCSVHGGLAKNIQYFGAGTRLSVL.

This chain links TRBV6-5 with TRBJ1-4; D ambiguous. V shed 10 bases and J shed 8 bases, with 20 bases lying between them. The CDR3 is 14 amino acids. Germline assignment: CDR1 MNHEY and CDR2 SVGAGI. In DNA form, the CDR3 reads TGTGCCACGCGTGGGTCCCGGTTGGAGGAAAAACTGTTTTTT. Its translation is CATRGSRLEEKLFF.

The chain joins TRBV11-2 to TRBJ2-1; the D gene is possibly TRBD2 (6 bases). Germline V lookup: CDR1 SGHAT, CDR2 FQNNGV. The germline V and J ends were trimmed by 2 bases and 1 base, with 12 bases remaining between them. CDR3 length equals 16 residues. The CDR3 is CASSLNKRASYNEQFF. CDR3 bases: TGTGCCAGCAGCTTAAATAAGCGGGCGTCCTACAATGAGCAGTTCTTC. Full variable domain (rest looked up from reference TRBV11-2 and TRBJ2-1): EAGVAQSPRYKIIEKRQSVAFWCNPISGHATLYWYQQILGQGPKLLIQFQNNGVVDDSQLPKDRFSAERLKGVDSTLKIQPAKLEDSAVYLCASSLNKRASYNEQFFGPGTRLTVL.

This clone was seen only a few times. The J gene is TRBJ2-3, the V gene TRBV2, with 8 bases matching TRBD2. The CDR3 has 15 amino acids. V lost 5 bases and J lost 4; bases outside the gene matches: 8. Germline V gives CDR1 SNHLY, CDR2 FYNNEI. The CDR3 loop is CASSSGSVRADTQYF. CDR3 in DNA: TGTGCCAGCAGTAGCGGGAGCGTTCGGGCAGATACGCAGTATTTT.

This chain joins TRBV29-1 and TRBJ2-3; no clear D. Germline V gene lookup returns CDR1 SQVTM and CDR2 ANQGSEA. This CDR3 spans 14 amino acids. The V and J ends lost 4 bases and 0 bases respectively, with 11 bases between them. The CDR3 reads CSVGQVPSTDTQYF. CDR3 bases: TGCAGCGTTGGACAAGTCCCTAGCACAGATACGCAGTATTTT.

This clone appeared a few times. This chain links TRBV19 with TRBJ1-1, with unresolved D. This CDR3 has 14 residues. The V gene's germline CDR1 is LNHDA and CDR2 SQIVND (reference sequence). V was shortened by 6 bases and J by 4 bases, with 15 bases between the two germline ends. The CDR3 here is CASSTGWGSTEAFF. The CDR3 DNA sequence: TGTGCCAGTAGCACGGGGTGGGGAAGCACTGAAGCTTTCTTT.

The CDR3, as DNA: TGTGCCAGCGTTCGGGAGCGGACCAAAAACATTCAGTACTTC. Translating it yields CASVRERTKNIQYF. This chain links TRBV2 with TRBJ2-4; tentative D call: TRBD2 (6 bases). Trimming took off 8 bases at V and 2 bases at J, with 13 bases between the two ends. CDR1 and CDR2 from the germline V gene are SNHLY and FYNNEI. The CDR3 is 14 residues long.

This clone came up a few times. V and J are TRBV9 and TRBJ1-2, with D perhaps TRBD1 (5 bases). Germline V gene lookup returns CDR1 SGDLS and CDR2 YYNGEE. Trimming pared 0 bases from V and 4 bases from J, leaving 13 bases between. The CDR3 loop spans 15 amino acids. DNA for the CDR3: TGTGCCAGCAGCGTAGATGGTTCGGGGGGCTATGGCTACACCTTC. Encoded protein: CASSVDGSGGYGYTF.

This clone was detected once. This chain links TRBV5-6 with TRBJ2-1; D uncertain. This CDR3 is 16 amino acids long. With 0 bases removed from V and 5 bases from J, the gap between germline ends came to 15 bases. Germline-derived CDR1 and CDR2 are SGHDT and YYEEEE. CDR3 loop: CASSLVWAGQDNEQFF. In DNA, the CDR3 is TGTGCCAGCAGCTTGGTCTGGGCTGGGCAGGACAATGAGCAGTTCTTC.